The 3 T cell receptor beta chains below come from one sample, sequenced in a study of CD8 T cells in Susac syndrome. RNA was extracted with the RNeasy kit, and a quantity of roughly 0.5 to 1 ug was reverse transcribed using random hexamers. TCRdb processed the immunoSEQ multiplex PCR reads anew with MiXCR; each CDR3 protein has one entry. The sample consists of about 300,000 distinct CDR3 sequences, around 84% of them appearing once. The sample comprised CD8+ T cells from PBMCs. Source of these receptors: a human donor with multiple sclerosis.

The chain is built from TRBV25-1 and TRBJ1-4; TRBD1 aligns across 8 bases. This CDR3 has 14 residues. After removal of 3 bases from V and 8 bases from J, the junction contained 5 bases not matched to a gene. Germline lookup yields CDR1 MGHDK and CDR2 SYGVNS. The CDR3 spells CASSDAGGNEKLFF. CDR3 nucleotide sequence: TGTGCCAGCAGTGACGCAGGGGGCAACGAAAAACTGTTTTTT. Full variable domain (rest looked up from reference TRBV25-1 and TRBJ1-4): EADIYQTPRYLVIGTGKKITLECSQTMGHDKMYWYQQDPGMELHLIHYSYGVNSTEKGDLSSESTVSRIRTEHFPLTLESARPSHTSQYLCASSDAGGNEKLFFGSGTQLSVL.

The CDR3 is CASSTTDLLAKNIQYF. CDR3 in DNA: TGTGCCAGCAGTACGACAGATCTGCTGGCCAAAAACATTCAGTACTTC. This sequence joins TRBV28 and TRBJ2-4; D perhaps matches TRBD1 (5 bases). The V gene lost 5 bases and the J gene lost 1 base, with 15 bases spanning the gap. CDR3 length: 16 amino acids. Per germline, CDR1 MDHEN and CDR2 SYDVKM.

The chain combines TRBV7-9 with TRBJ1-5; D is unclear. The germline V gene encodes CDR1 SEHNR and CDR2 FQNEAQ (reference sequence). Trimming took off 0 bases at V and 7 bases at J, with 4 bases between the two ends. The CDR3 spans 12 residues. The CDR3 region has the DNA TGTGCCAGCAGCTTAGCGCGGCAGCCCCAGCATTTT. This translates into CASSLARQPQHF. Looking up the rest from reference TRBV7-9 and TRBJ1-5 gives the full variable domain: DTGVSQNPRHKITKRGQNVTFRCDPISEHNRLYWYRQTLGQGPEFLTYFQNEAQLEKSRLLSDRFSAERPKGSFSTLEIQRTEQGDSAMYLCASSLARQPQHFGDGTRLSIL.